The rows below give T cell receptor beta chains drawn from one sample of a study of blood T cells in healthy people across ages. TCRdb reprocessed the 5' RACE reads with MiXCR, giving one entry per CDR3 protein. The table includes hundreds of thousands of distinct CDR3 sequences, about 56% detected once. Input material: blood. Source of these receptors: a man aged 35-49 years in good health. Both conserved end residues are part of each CDR3. The D gene is left open where the match is weak. Size values are once, few and many counts, or a class for expanded clones, and some rows have none.

clone_size: few; v_call: TRBV21-1; d_call: .; j_call: TRBJ1-5; cdr3_nt: TGTGCCAGCAGCAAAGCACCCCGGACAGGGAAATTTAATCAGCCCCAGCATTTT; cdr3_aa: CASSKAPRTGKFNQPQHF
clone_size: few; v_call: TRBV6-5; d_call: TRBD1; j_call: TRBJ1-2; cdr3_nt: TGTGCCAGCAGTGGACAGGGGGGAGCTAACTATGGCTACACCTTC; cdr3_aa: CASSGQGGANYGYTF
clone_size: .; v_call: TRBV20-1; d_call: .; j_call: TRBJ2-1; cdr3_nt: TGCAGTGCTGCTTCTAGCTTAAGCTCCTACAATGAGCAGTTCTTC; cdr3_aa: CSAASSLSSYNEQFF
clone_size: .; v_call: TRBV12-3/TRBV12-4; d_call: TRBD1; j_call: TRBJ2-1; cdr3_nt: TGTGCCAGCAGTCCCCGGGACAGGGGGGCAAATGAGCAGTTCTTC; cdr3_aa: CASSPRDRGANEQFF
clone_size: .; v_call: TRBV9; d_call: .; j_call: TRBJ2-3; cdr3_nt: TGTGCCAGCTCTGGGTCCCCCGGGGATACGCAGTATTTT; cdr3_aa: CASSGSPGDTQYF
clone_size: .; v_call: TRBV28; d_call: .; j_call: TRBJ1-4; cdr3_nt: TGTGCCAGCAAAATCGAAAGTCAGGTTAATGAAAAACTGTTTTTT; cdr3_aa: CASKIESQVNEKLFF
clone_size: .; v_call: TRBV20-1; d_call: TRBD2; j_call: TRBJ2-7; cdr3_nt: TGCAGTGCTAGAGTACTGGCGGGAGTCTTTTCCGAGCAGTACTTC; cdr3_aa: CSARVLAGVFSEQYF
clone_size: .; v_call: TRBV6-2/TRBV6-3; d_call: .; j_call: TRBJ1-2; cdr3_nt: TGTGCCAGCAGTCCTGTTGACAATCGTATGGGCTACACCTTC; cdr3_aa: CASSPVDNRMGYTF
clone_size: once; v_call: TRBV20-1; d_call: TRBD1; j_call: TRBJ2-5; cdr3_nt: TGCAGTGCTGCCGCCGGGACAGGGGATTCAAGGACCCAGTACTTC; cdr3_aa: CSAAAGTGDSRTQYF
clone_size: .; v_call: TRBV11-2; d_call: TRBD1; j_call: TRBJ2-2; cdr3_nt: TGTGCCAGCAGCAGAACCGGGACAGGAGCCACCGGGGAGCTGTTTTTT; cdr3_aa: CASSRTGTGATGELFF
clone_size: few; v_call: TRBV29-1; d_call: TRBD2; j_call: TRBJ2-3; cdr3_nt: TGCAGCGTCGCCGGACTAGCGGGAGAGGATACGCAGTATTTT; cdr3_aa: CSVAGLAGEDTQYF
clone_size: .; v_call: TRBV7-9; d_call: .; j_call: TRBJ1-2; cdr3_nt: TGTGCCAGCAGCTTTGAAGGGTTTTTGGATGGCTACACCTTC; cdr3_aa: CASSFEGFLDGYTF
clone_size: .; v_call: TRBV11-3; d_call: TRBD1; j_call: TRBJ2-1; cdr3_nt: TGTGCCAGCCAGAATGGACAGGGAACAAGTGAGCAGTTCTTC; cdr3_aa: CASQNGQGTSEQFF
clone_size: .; v_call: TRBV11-2; d_call: .; j_call: TRBJ2-5; cdr3_nt: TGTGCCAGCAGCTTAGTCCGGGGGACCCAGTACTTC; cdr3_aa: CASSLVRGTQYF
clone_size: .; v_call: TRBV20-1; d_call: TRBD1; j_call: TRBJ2-7; cdr3_nt: TGCAGTGCTGAGTTCGGACAGGGGGCTTACGAGCAGTACTTC; cdr3_aa: CSAEFGQGAYEQYF
clone_size: many; v_call: TRBV14; d_call: TRBD1; j_call: TRBJ2-7; cdr3_nt: TGTGCCAGCAGCCAAGATTACAGGGGAAGCGAGCAGTACTTC; cdr3_aa: CASSQDYRGSEQYF
clone_size: few; v_call: TRBV27; d_call: TRBD1; j_call: TRBJ2-7; cdr3_nt: TGTGCCAGCAGTTTATCGACAGGGATCTCCTACGAGCAGTACTTC; cdr3_aa: CASSLSTGISYEQYF
clone_size: .; v_call: TRBV28; d_call: .; j_call: TRBJ2-4; cdr3_nt: TGTGCCAGCAGTTCATCAGGGCCAGCCAAAAACATTCAGTACTTC; cdr3_aa: CASSSSGPAKNIQYF
clone_size: few; v_call: TRBV6-2/TRBV6-3; d_call: .; j_call: TRBJ2-7; cdr3_nt: TGTGCCAGCAGTACCAGGGGAGCGGGCCTACCTTACGAGCAGTACTTC; cdr3_aa: CASSTRGAGLPYEQYF
clone_size: .; v_call: TRBV28; d_call: TRBD2; j_call: TRBJ2-1; cdr3_nt: TGTGCCAGCAGTTCCAACCCACTTCGGGAGGATGAGCAGTTCTTC; cdr3_aa: CASSSNPLREDEQFF
clone_size: .; v_call: TRBV7-9; d_call: TRBD1; j_call: TRBJ2-5; cdr3_nt: TGTGCCAGCAGCGCCACCGGGACAGGACAGACCCAGTACTTC; cdr3_aa: CASSATGTGQTQYF
clone_size: few; v_call: TRBV28; d_call: .; j_call: TRBJ2-4; cdr3_nt: TGTGCCAGCAGTCCCGGGGTTGCCAAAAACATTCAGTACTTC; cdr3_aa: CASSPGVAKNIQYF
clone_size: .; v_call: TRBV6-5; d_call: .; j_call: TRBJ2-5; cdr3_nt: TGTGCCAGCAGTTCTCGACTACCCGGGACCCAGTACTTC; cdr3_aa: CASSSRLPGTQYF
clone_size: few; v_call: TRBV5-6; d_call: .; j_call: TRBJ1-6; cdr3_nt: TGTGCCAGCAGCTTGACAGGGTCCGATAATTCACCCCTCCACTTT; cdr3_aa: CASSLTGSDNSPLHF
clone_size: .; v_call: TRBV20-1; d_call: .; j_call: TRBJ2-1; cdr3_nt: TGCAGTGCTTATCACCTAGGGGAGTTCGAGAATGAGCAGTTCTTC; cdr3_aa: CSAYHLGEFENEQFF
clone_size: .; v_call: TRBV3-1; d_call: .; j_call: TRBJ2-4; cdr3_nt: TGTGCCAGCAGCCAAGCGAACCGCATAGCCAAAAACATTCAGTACTTC; cdr3_aa: CASSQANRIAKNIQYF
clone_size: .; v_call: TRBV27; d_call: .; j_call: TRBJ2-5; cdr3_nt: TGTGCCAGCATAGACAGCCGCCAAGAGACCCAGTACTTC; cdr3_aa: CASIDSRQETQYF
clone_size: few; v_call: TRBV9; d_call: TRBD2; j_call: TRBJ2-7; cdr3_nt: TGTGCCAGCAGCCCACAACCGCCTAGCGGGACAATCTTTTACGAGCAGTACTTC; cdr3_aa: CASSPQPPSGTIFYEQYF
clone_size: .; v_call: TRBV28; d_call: TRBD1; j_call: TRBJ1-5; cdr3_nt: TGTGCCAGCAGCCCGGACAGGGGGCGAGGGCAGCCCCAGCATTTT; cdr3_aa: CASSPDRGRGQPQHF
clone_size: .; v_call: TRBV4-1; d_call: .; j_call: TRBJ2-6; cdr3_nt: TGCGCCAGCAGCCCCCTGCCCGGCTCTGGGGCCAACGTCCTGACTTTC; cdr3_aa: CASSPLPGSGANVLTF
clone_size: .; v_call: TRBV20-1; d_call: .; j_call: TRBJ1-5; cdr3_nt: TGCAGTGCTAGATGGTCCTCAGGGAGCAATCAGCCCCAGCATTTT; cdr3_aa: CSARWSSGSNQPQHF
clone_size: few; v_call: TRBV3-1; d_call: .; j_call: TRBJ2-7; cdr3_nt: TGTGCCAGCAGCCAAGAAATTGGTTTCTTAGGGACACAGTCCTACGAGCAGTACTTC; cdr3_aa: CASSQEIGFLGTQSYEQYF
clone_size: .; v_call: TRBV27; d_call: TRBD2; j_call: TRBJ2-7; cdr3_nt: TGTGCCAGCAGTCCCAGATGGACTAGCTTCGATGAGCAGTACTTC; cdr3_aa: CASSPRWTSFDEQYF
clone_size: .; v_call: TRBV29-1; d_call: .; j_call: TRBJ2-7; cdr3_nt: TGCGGCGCCCGGGACGCGACCTACGAGCAGTACTTC; cdr3_aa: CGARDATYEQYF
clone_size: few; v_call: TRBV21-1; d_call: .; j_call: TRBJ1-6; cdr3_nt: TGTGCCAGCAATCCCAAACAACAGGGGACGCTGACGTCCCCCCCTAATTCACCCCTCCACTTT; cdr3_aa: CASNPKQQGTLTSPPNSPLHF
clone_size: few; v_call: TRBV29-1; d_call: .; j_call: TRBJ1-4; cdr3_nt: TGCAGCGTTGGCGGGGCGAATGAAAAACTGTTTTTT; cdr3_aa: CSVGGANEKLFF
clone_size: .; v_call: TRBV5-1; d_call: .; j_call: TRBJ2-1; cdr3_nt: TGCGCCAGCAGCTTTAGCGGTCCTAGCTCCTACAATGAGCAGTTCTTC; cdr3_aa: CASSFSGPSSYNEQFF
clone_size: few; v_call: TRBV3-1; d_call: .; j_call: TRBJ2-1; cdr3_nt: TGTGCCAGCAGCCAAGATCAGGCCGGGGATGAGCAGTTCTTC; cdr3_aa: CASSQDQAGDEQFF
clone_size: few; v_call: TRBV12-3/TRBV12-4; d_call: TRBD1; j_call: TRBJ2-7; cdr3_nt: TGTGCCAGCAGCACCACAGGCAGGGGGTTATACGAGCAGTACTTC; cdr3_aa: CASSTTGRGLYEQYF
clone_size: .; v_call: TRBV29-1; d_call: .; j_call: TRBJ2-5; cdr3_nt: TGCAGCGTTGGTAGAGGCGGGCACCGGGAAGAGACCCAGTACTTC; cdr3_aa: CSVGRGGHREETQYF
clone_size: .; v_call: TRBV20-1; d_call: .; j_call: TRBJ2-1; cdr3_nt: TGCAGTGCTACAAAACCGGGTGAGCAGTTCTTC; cdr3_aa: CSATKPGEQFF
clone_size: .; v_call: TRBV29-1; d_call: TRBD2; j_call: TRBJ2-3; cdr3_nt: TGCAGCGTAGGGACTACTACAGATACGCAGTATTTT; cdr3_aa: CSVGTTTDTQYF
clone_size: few; v_call: TRBV12-3/TRBV12-4; d_call: TRBD1; j_call: TRBJ1-5; cdr3_nt: TGTGCCAGCAGCTGGACAGGGGGCTACAATCAGCCCCAGCATTTT; cdr3_aa: CASSWTGGYNQPQHF
clone_size: few; v_call: TRBV9; d_call: TRBD2; j_call: TRBJ2-1; cdr3_nt: TGTGCCAGCAGCCCCTCCGGACTAGCTTCCCATGAGCAGTTCTTC; cdr3_aa: CASSPSGLASHEQFF
clone_size: .; v_call: TRBV24-1; d_call: .; j_call: TRBJ2-7; cdr3_nt: TGTGCCACCCAAAGAAGGAGTGACGAGCAGTACTTC; cdr3_aa: CATQRRSDEQYF
clone_size: .; v_call: TRBV7-6; d_call: .; j_call: TRBJ2-1; cdr3_nt: TGTGCCAGCAGCTTAGGCGGGATCCTTAGTGAGCAGTTCTTC; cdr3_aa: CASSLGGILSEQFF
clone_size: .; v_call: TRBV7-2; d_call: .; j_call: TRBJ2-3; cdr3_nt: TGTGCCAGCAGCTTAACGGAGGAGACGAGCACAGATACGCAGTATTTT; cdr3_aa: CASSLTEETSTDTQYF
clone_size: .; v_call: TRBV10-3; d_call: .; j_call: TRBJ1-4; cdr3_nt: TGTGCCATCAGTGAGTCGGGGACGCCGAATGAAAAACTGTTTTTT; cdr3_aa: CAISESGTPNEKLFF
clone_size: .; v_call: TRBV6-2/TRBV6-3; d_call: .; j_call: TRBJ2-7; cdr3_nt: TGTGCCAGCAGTTACTTGAGGAATTCTGGCTACGAGCAGTACTTC; cdr3_aa: CASSYLRNSGYEQYF
clone_size: .; v_call: TRBV29-1; d_call: TRBD2; j_call: TRBJ2-1; cdr3_nt: TGCAGCGTGGAGCAGCGGGACTACAATGAGCAGTTCTTC; cdr3_aa: CSVEQRDYNEQFF
clone_size: .; v_call: TRBV28; d_call: TRBD1; j_call: TRBJ2-1; cdr3_nt: TGTGCCAGCAGTGAATCCGGGACAGTCCGCTCCTACAATGAGCAGTTCTTC; cdr3_aa: CASSESGTVRSYNEQFF
clone_size: few; v_call: TRBV12-5; d_call: .; j_call: TRBJ2-5; cdr3_nt: TGTGCTAGTGGTTTGGGCGTGTCAGGGGTCGGAGAGACCCAGTACTTC; cdr3_aa: CASGLGVSGVGETQYF
clone_size: .; v_call: TRBV24-1; d_call: TRBD2; j_call: TRBJ2-1; cdr3_nt: TGTGCCACCAGTGCTGGGGCTAGCGGGTACAGTGAGCAGTTCTTC; cdr3_aa: CATSAGASGYSEQFF
clone_size: .; v_call: TRBV6-6; d_call: .; j_call: TRBJ1-1; cdr3_nt: TGTGCCAGCAGCCCCCGGACTACAGGGAGCACTGAAGCTTTCTTT; cdr3_aa: CASSPRTTGSTEAFF
clone_size: .; v_call: TRBV28; d_call: .; j_call: TRBJ2-3; cdr3_nt: TGTGCCAGCAGTTTGTTCGGTAGGGGGAGAGGCACAGATACGCAGTATTTT; cdr3_aa: CASSLFGRGRGTDTQYF
clone_size: .; v_call: TRBV28; d_call: TRBD1; j_call: TRBJ2-5; cdr3_nt: TGTGCCAGCAGTCCCGGGACAGGGTATGTAATAGGGCAGTACTTC; cdr3_aa: CASSPGTGYVIGQYF
clone_size: few; v_call: TRBV9; d_call: .; j_call: TRBJ1-2; cdr3_nt: TGTGCCAGCAGCGCAACACCAGGGAACTATGGCTACACCTTC; cdr3_aa: CASSATPGNYGYTF
clone_size: few; v_call: TRBV7-2; d_call: .; j_call: TRBJ2-7; cdr3_nt: TGTGCCAGCAGCTTCGGAGGGGGCAACGAGCAGTACTTC; cdr3_aa: CASSFGGGNEQYF
clone_size: .; v_call: TRBV24-1; d_call: .; j_call: TRBJ2-7; cdr3_nt: TGTGCCACCAGTGATTTAGATGGCAGGGGCTACGAGCAGTACTTC; cdr3_aa: CATSDLDGRGYEQYF
clone_size: .; v_call: TRBV27; d_call: .; j_call: TRBJ1-5; cdr3_nt: TGTGCCAGCAGGTTAGGAGGCGGGGGTCAGCCCCAGCATTTT; cdr3_aa: CASRLGGGGQPQHF